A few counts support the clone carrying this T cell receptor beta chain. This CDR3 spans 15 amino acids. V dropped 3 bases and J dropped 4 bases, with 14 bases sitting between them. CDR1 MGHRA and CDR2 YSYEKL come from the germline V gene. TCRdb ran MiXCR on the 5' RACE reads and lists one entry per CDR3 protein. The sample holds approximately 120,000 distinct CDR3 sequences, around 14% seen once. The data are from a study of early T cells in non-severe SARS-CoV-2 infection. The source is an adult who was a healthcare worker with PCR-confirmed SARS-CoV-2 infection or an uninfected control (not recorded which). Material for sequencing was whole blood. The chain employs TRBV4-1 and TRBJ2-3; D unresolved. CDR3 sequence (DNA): TGCGCCAGCAGCCAGCGATCCGACGGTTCAGATACGCAGTATTTT. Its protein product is CASSQRSDGSDTQYF.